A single sample is the source of the 27 T cell receptor beta chains below, sequenced in a study of cytomegalovirus exposure and HLA in healthy donors. The data were produced by immunoSEQ multiplex PCR, yet TCRdb's version contains in-frame clones alone and is incomplete. Altogether about 240,000 clones are present, approximately 90% being singletons, with the ten largest covering roughly 2.5%. Input material: PBMCs. Receptor source: a young man in good health and CMV-seronegative.

There are a few counts of this clone. This chain joins TRBV19 and TRBJ2-1, with TRBD2 matching 10 bases. The V segment lost 3 bases and the J segment 9 bases; nucleotides outside the gene matches: 8. Per germline, CDR1 LNHDA and CDR2 SQIVND (reference sequence). This CDR3 comprises 15 residues. The CDR3 nucleotides read TGTGCCAGTAGTATCTGGAGCGGGAGGGACACTGAGCAGTTCTTC. This codes for CASSIWSGRDTEQFF.

The table lists this clone with a count of one. The chain is built from TRBV7-9 and TRBJ2-3, with D unresolved. Trimming cost V 5 bases and J 5 bases, with 20 bases left between them. Germline CDR1 SEHNR, CDR2 FQNEAQ (reference sequence). This CDR3 is built from 16 residues. The CDR3 loop reads CASSRTNVGSRDTQYF. In nucleotides, the CDR3 is TGTGCCAGCAGCCGTACAAACGTCGGGTCTAGAGATACGCAGTATTTT.

The chain couples TRBV28 to TRBJ2-2, with 9 bases identical to TRBD1. CDR3 length: 17 amino acids. The junction had 11 bases not matched to a gene; V was cut back by 6 bases and J by 3 bases. The germline gives CDR1 MDHEN, CDR2 SYDVKM. The CDR3 loop is CASRDKSGQGDTGELFF. CDR3 coding DNA: TGTGCCAGCAGAGACAAATCGGGACAGGGTGACACCGGGGAGCTGTTTTTT.

The V call is TRBV2, the J call TRBJ2-5; weak D call: TRBD1 (5 bases). Germline CDR1 and CDR2: SNHLY and FYNNEI. The V gene lost 4 bases and the J gene lost 1 base, with 7 bases spanning the gap. The length of the CDR3 is 13 residues. This chain's CDR3 is CASSGDSQETQYF. The CDR3 coding sequence is TGTGCCAGCAGTGGTGACAGCCAAGAGACCCAGTACTTC.

The chain carries TRBV29-1 and TRBJ2-7; 7 bases line up with TRBD1. Per germline, CDR1 SQVTM and CDR2 ANQGSEA. J lost 2 bases, V lost 8 bases, and 6 bases had no gene match. This CDR3 comprises 12 residues. CDR3 in DNA: TGCAGCTACACCGACAGGGCCTACGAGCAGTACTTC. Residues: CSYTDRAYEQYF.

The genes are TRBV27 and TRBJ1-1, with 7 bases aligning to TRBD1. In germline, CDR1 is MNHEY, CDR2 SMNVEV (reference sequence). There are 14 residues in the CDR3. V dropped 5 bases and J dropped 1; count of bases not matched to a gene: 4. In DNA, the CDR3 is TGTGCCAGCAGTAAAACAGGGGCGAACACTGAAGCTTTCTTT. It translates to CASSKTGANTEAFF.

The chain recombines TRBV7-2 with TRBJ2-3, with D possibly being TRBD2 (6 bases). This CDR3 comprises 16 residues. V shed 4 bases and J shed 2 bases, with 16 bases lying between them. The germline CDR1 and CDR2 sequences are SGHTA and FQGNSA. The CDR3 loop is CASSYGLGGPTDTQYF. CDR3 sequence (DNA): TGTGCCAGCAGCTACGGTTTGGGGGGACCCACAGATACGCAGTATTTT.

V and J are TRBV5-4 and TRBJ2-2; 9 nucleotides match TRBD1. The germline CDR1 and CDR2 sequences are SGHNT and YYREEE (reference sequence). There are 17 residues in the CDR3. J was trimmed by 3 bases and V by 1 base; bases with no gene match: 7. The chain's CDR3 is CASSLRSGTGYTGELFF. The DNA for the CDR3 is TGTGCCAGCAGCTTGAGGAGCGGGACAGGGTACACCGGGGAGCTGTTTTTT.

V is TRBV25-1 and J is TRBJ1-3; D is ambiguous. Trimming shortened V by 5 bases and J by 2 bases, and 7 bases separated the two germline ends. Germline values: CDR1 MGHDK, CDR2 SYGVNS. This CDR3 spans 13 amino acids. The chain's CDR3 is CASSTVPGNTIYF. The CDR3 DNA follows: TGTGCCAGCAGTACAGTACCTGGAAACACCATATATTTT.

The V call is TRBV7-2, the J call TRBJ2-3; 7 bases match TRBD2. This CDR3 has 12 residues. Trimming took 6 bases from V and 3 from J; bases not matched to a gene: 0. Germline V gene lookup returns CDR1 SGHTA and CDR2 FQGNSA. The CDR3 sequence: CASRGGTDTQYF. CDR3 sequence (DNA): TGTGCCAGCAGGGGAGGGACAGATACGCAGTATTTT.

This chain joins TRBV6-5 and TRBJ1-1; perhaps TRBD1 as D (5 bases). CDR3 length equals 14 residues. V lost 5 bases to trimming and J lost 3 bases, with 13 bases between them. Germline loops: CDR1 MNHEY, CDR2 SVGAGI. The CDR3 is CASSTYAGYTEAFF. CDR3 DNA sequence: TGTGCCAGCAGTACCTATGCAGGGTACACTGAAGCTTTCTTT.

The chain recombines TRBV7-2 with TRBJ2-5, with TRBD2 matching 7 bases. The CDR3 has 15 amino acids. Unmatched junction bases numbered 8, after V lost 5 bases and J lost 2 bases. The germline CDR1 and CDR2 sequences are SGHTA and FQGNSA. The CDR3, as DNA: TGTGCCAGCAGCCCTACGGGACTATTTCAAGAGACCCAGTACTTC. Translation gives CASSPTGLFQETQYF.

This clone was observed once. The CDR3 bases are TGTGCCAGCACGATCACGAGCGGAGAGAGCTACTATGGCTACACCTTC. It is translated as CASTITSGESYYGYTF. This chain links TRBV6-6 with TRBJ1-2; D ambiguous. V lost 7 bases, J lost 3 bases, and 21 bases lay in between. The CDR3 is made up of 16 amino acids. Per the germline V gene, CDR1 is MNHNY and CDR2 is SVGAGI (reference sequence).

The chain recombines TRBV5-1 with TRBJ2-3; a possible D gene is TRBD1 (6 bases). Germline loops: CDR1 SGHRS, CDR2 YFSETQ. V lost 8 bases to trimming and J lost 2 bases, with 15 bases between them. The CDR3 runs to 14 residues. The DNA of the CDR3 is TGCGCCAGTTCACGAGCAGGGGACACAGATACGCAGTATTTT. Protein sequence: CASSRAGDTDTQYF.

The DNA of the CDR3 is TGTGCCAGCAGCGTGAGGACAGTTAATTCACCCCTCCACTTT. This translates into CASSVRTVNSPLHF. This chain joins TRBV9 and TRBJ1-6; D is perhaps TRBD1 (6 bases). V was shortened by 2 bases and J by 6 bases, with 9 bases between the two germline ends. The CDR3 is 14 residues long. The germline CDR1 and CDR2 sequences are SGDLS and YYNGEE.

The chain recombines TRBV28 with TRBJ1-6, with D possibly being TRBD1 (5 bases). Looked up from germline, CDR1 is MDHEN and CDR2 is SYDVKM. V lost 3 bases to trimming and J lost 8 bases, with 11 bases between them. There are 14 residues in the CDR3. CDR3 sequence reads: CASSLGGVDSPLHF. DNA of the CDR3: TGTGCCAGCAGTTTGGGGGGGGTGGATTCACCCCTCCACTTT. The variable domain in full, completed from reference TRBV28 and TRBJ1-6, reads DVKVTQSSRYLVKRTGEKVFLECVQDMDHENMFWYRQDPGLGLRLIYFSYDVKMKEKGDIPEGYSVSREKKERFSLILESASTNQTSMYLCASSLGGVDSPLHFGNGTRLTVT.

The genes are TRBV6-6 and TRBJ2-7; 8 bases agree with TRBD2. Germline trimming cut 10 bases from V and 0 bases from J; bases unmatched to any gene: 8. This CDR3 region has 14 residues. Germline lookup yields CDR1 MNHNY and CDR2 SVGAGI (reference sequence). The CDR3: CATKTSASSYEQYF. DNA of the CDR3: TGTGCCACCAAGACTAGCGCCAGCTCCTACGAGCAGTACTTC.

V gene TRBV27 combines with J gene TRBJ1-5; tentative D call: TRBD1 (6 bases). The V gene lost 1 base and the J gene lost 11 bases, with 21 bases spanning the gap. CDR1 and CDR2 (germline): MNHEY, SMNVEV (reference sequence). CDR3 length equals 16 residues. The CDR3 nucleotides read TGTGCCAGCAGTTTATTATCCCGTGAAAGGTCAGGGGCCCAGCATTTT. Translated: CASSLLSRERSGAQHF.

J is TRBJ1-2 and V is TRBV2; 9 bases line up with TRBD1. Unmatched junction bases numbered 7, after V lost 8 bases and J lost 6 bases. The CDR3 consists of 13 residues. The germline V gene has CDR1 SNHLY and CDR2 FYNNEI. DNA of the CDR3: TGTGCCAGCGGAAACCGGGACAGGGATGGCTACACCTTC. Its translation is CASGNRDRDGYTF.

The rearrangement links TRBV5-1 to TRBJ2-3, with TRBD1 matching 7 bases. Germline CDR1 and CDR2: SGHRS and YFSETQ. Trimming at V came to 3 bases and at J to 4 bases, leaving 2 bases not matched to a gene. The CDR3 contains 13 residues. CDR3 loop: CASSWQGADTQYF. DNA for the CDR3: TGCGCCAGCAGCTGGCAGGGGGCAGATACGCAGTATTTT. Complete variable domain (other parts from reference TRBV5-1 and TRBJ2-3): KAGVTQTPRYLIKTRGQQVTLSCSPISGHRSVSWYQQTPGQGLQFLFEYFSETQRNKGNFPGRFSGRQFSNSRSEMNVSTLELGDSALYLCASSWQGADTQYFGPGTRLTVL.

The chain combines TRBV7-9 with TRBJ1-5; D call uncertain. The CDR3 loop spans 16 amino acids. V was shortened by 3 bases and J by 6 bases, with 18 bases between the two germline ends. Germline V gene data show CDR1 as SEHNR and CDR2 as FQNEAQ (reference sequence). CDR3 sequence: CASSFGEGGPGQPQHF. In DNA, the CDR3 is TGTGCCAGCAGCTTCGGGGAGGGAGGACCAGGTCAGCCCCAGCATTTT.

J is TRBJ2-7 and V is TRBV7-2, with a possible D match to TRBD1 (6 bases). Per germline, CDR1 SGHTA and CDR2 FQGNSA. The CDR3 is 14 amino acids. V shed 4 bases and J shed 2 bases, with 12 bases lying between them. The CDR3 spells CASSSGQPPYEQYF. The DNA of the CDR3 is TGTGCCAGCAGCTCCGGACAGCCCCCCTACGAGCAGTACTTC.

This chain links TRBV7-2 with TRBJ2-7, with 8 bases matching TRBD1. The CDR3 totals 15 residues. The trim removed 1 base at V and 8 bases at J, leaving 10 bases unmatched. Germline values: CDR1 SGHTA, CDR2 FQGNSA. CDR3 nucleotides: TGTGCCAGCAGCTTAGAGCAGGGGGCGAGGGGCAAGCAGTACTTC. This encodes CASSLEQGARGKQYF.

The chain combines TRBV6-5 with TRBJ1-6; a weak D match, TRBD1 (5 bases). V lost 5 bases, J lost 15 bases, and 17 bases lay in between. Looked up from germline, CDR1 is MNHEY and CDR2 is SVGAGI. The CDR3 has 13 residues. CDR3 region: CASSLPRRQNLHF. DNA of the CDR3: TGTGCCAGCAGTCTACCCCGGAGACAGAACCTCCACTTT.

The chain uses TRBV6-6 and TRBJ2-2; TRBD2 aligns across 9 bases. Germline CDR1 MNHNY, CDR2 SVGAGI (reference sequence). The CDR3 consists of 14 residues. J lost 1 base, V lost 9 bases, and 3 bases had no gene match. CDR3 sequence (DNA): TGTGCCAGTTTACTAGCGGGGAACACCGGGGAGCTGTTTTTT. Protein: CASLLAGNTGELFF.

The chain carries TRBV29-1 and TRBJ1-5, with D possibly TRBD1 on 6 matching bases. Trimming stripped 4 bases from V and 5 bases from J, with 12 bases between. CDR1 and CDR2 from the germline V gene are SQVTM and ANQGSEA. This CDR3 region has 13 residues. The CDR3 here is CSVGEGGYQPQHF. The CDR3 DNA sequence: TGCAGCGTTGGCGAGGGGGGGTATCAGCCCCAGCATTTT.

This chain joins TRBV28 and TRBJ1-5, with 8 nucleotides matching TRBD1. From germline, CDR1 is MDHEN and CDR2 SYDVKM. V lost 5 bases to trimming and J lost 0 bases; unmatched junction nucleotides: 24. This CDR3 is 22 amino acids long. The CDR3 loop is CASSSPTITLGQVENSNQPQHF. Written as DNA, the CDR3 is TGTGCCAGCAGTAGTCCAACCATTACCCTGGGACAGGTAGAGAATAGCAATCAGCCCCAGCATTTT.